In this sample, the clone carrying this T cell receptor beta chain turned up once. Its specificity is not known. Separate from the roughly 700-subject first cohort was the approximately 130-subject validation cohort, to which the donors belonged. Produced via immunoSEQ multiplex PCR; TCRdb's table is partial and in-frame only. The sample includes roughly 75,000 clones, approximately 95% of them seen just once. The data originate from a study of cytomegalovirus exposure and HLA in healthy donors. Study-wide points: Most TCR sequences showed up rarely, but some public TCRs showed up in many donors. The study recorded 150 to 200 TCR beta chains that were cytomegalovirus-associated.

CDR1 is SGHNT and CDR2 is YENEEA in the germline V gene. The CDR3 loop spans 20 amino acids. V gave up 7 bases and J gave up 0 bases; unmatched junction bases: 18. The sequenced sample consisted of PBMCs. The V and J genes are TRBV11-3 and TRBJ2-3, with TRBD2 identical over 11 bases. The source of this sequence is a woman under 30 in good health and CMV-seronegative. CDR3 DNA: TGTGCCAGCACCCCTAAACTAGCGGGAGAGATAAACGCTAGCACAGATACGCAGTATTTT. Encoded protein: CASTPKLAGEINASTDTQYF.